The 21 T cell receptor beta chains below all came from one sample that was sequenced in a study of blood T cells in healthy people across ages. Sample-barcoded 5' priming and a J-beta primer mix drove a second PCR of about 6 to 11 cycles. TCRdb reprocessed the 5' RACE reads via MiXCR and lists one record per CDR3 protein. The sample consists of under 1,100,000 distinct CDR3 sequences, approximately 25% of them appearing once. This same sample was also taken into another study, of T cells of mothers and their children.

The sequenced sample was blood. These receptors were collected from a girl aged 2 to 9 in good health.

The chain is built from TRBV7-8 and TRBJ2-5, with D uncertain. Near its end, the DNA agrees better with TRBJ2-1, so the J call may be wrong. Looked up from germline, CDR1 is SGHVS and CDR2 is FQNEAQ. The CDR3 has 12 residues. CDR3 bases: TGTGCCAGCTCCTTAGGGTCTGTCGGGCAGTTCTTC. It is translated as CASSLGSVGQFF.

V is TRBV28 and J is TRBJ2-5; 10 nucleotides match TRBD1. After removal of 6 bases from V and 4 bases from J, the junction contained 11 bases not matched to a gene. Looked up from germline, CDR1 is MDHEN and CDR2 is SYDVKM. The length of the CDR3 is 16 residues. In DNA, the CDR3 is TGTGCCAGCAGCCTCATCTCAGACAGGGGGCGAGAGACCCAGTACTTC. Its protein is CASSLISDRGRETQYF.

This chain uses TRBV9 with TRBJ2-1, with D perhaps TRBD1 (6 bases). Germline assignment: CDR1 SGDLS and CDR2 YYNGEE. The V gene lost 0 bases and the J gene lost 7 bases, with 11 bases spanning the gap. The CDR3 is made up of 14 amino acids. The CDR3 is CASSVAAGENEQFF. The CDR3 DNA reads TGTGCCAGCAGCGTAGCCGCAGGGGAAAATGAGCAGTTCTTC.

V gene TRBV12-3 or TRBV12-4 combines with J gene TRBJ2-7; D may be TRBD1 (5 bases). The CDR3 is 12 residues long. Trimming cost V 2 bases and J 6 bases, with 8 bases left between them. The CDR3 bases are TGTGCCAGCAGTTTATGGGGCTCCGAGCAGTACTTC. As protein: CASSLWGSEQYF.

V gene TRBV20-1 combines with J gene TRBJ2-1, with TRBD2 identical over 12 bases. CDR3 length: 13 residues. Germline V gene data show CDR1 as DFQATT and CDR2 as SNEGSKA (reference sequence). The J segment lost 7 bases and the V segment lost 7 bases, leaving 5 bases of the junction unmatched. The CDR3 nucleotides are TGCAGTGAGACTAGCGGGAGTCGGAATGAGCAGTTCTTC. Its protein product is CSETSGSRNEQFF.

The sample holds a few counts of this clonotype. The chain links TRBV28 to TRBJ2-1, with D perhaps matching TRBD1 or TRBD2 (5 bases each). The J call is in doubt because the DNA end fits TRBJ2-5 better. From germline, CDR1 is MDHEN and CDR2 SYDVKM. This CDR3 is built from 14 residues. CDR3 sequence: CASRAPGTTETQYF. The CDR3 DNA reads TGTGCCAGCAGGGCACCGGGGACCACGGAGACCCAGTACTTC.

This clonotype was picked up one time. The CDR3 DNA sequence: TGCGCCAGCAGCTTGTTGCAGGAGAGGACTGAAGCTTTCTTT. Its translation: CASSLLQERTEAFF. The rearrangement joins TRBV5-1 to TRBJ1-1; no clear D. The CDR3 extends over 14 amino acids. V lost 1 base and J lost 5, with 12 bases in between. Germline CDR1 reads SGHRS; CDR2 reads YFSETQ.

This clonotype came up a few times. The gene calls are TRBV29-1 and TRBJ1-3; no firm D call. Trimming stripped 0 bases from V and 2 bases from J, with 11 bases between. The CDR3 is made up of 15 amino acids. Germline V gene sequence: CDR1 SQVTM, CDR2 ANQGSEA. The CDR3 protein is CSVEDGRTPGNTIYF. DNA for the CDR3: TGCAGCGTTGAAGATGGGAGAACTCCTGGAAACACCATATATTTT.

The sample holds a few counts of this clonotype. The gene calls are TRBV27 and TRBJ1-1; tentatively, D is TRBD1 (6 bases). The length of the CDR3 is 17 residues. V was shortened by 8 bases and J by 4 bases, with 26 bases between the two germline ends. From germline, CDR1 is MNHEY and CDR2 SMNVEV (reference sequence). The CDR3 here is CASWRTRGGNVGTEAFF. CDR3 sequence (DNA): TGTGCCAGCTGGCGAACTAGGGGGGGCAATGTGGGCACTGAAGCTTTCTTT.

J is TRBJ2-7 and V is TRBV29-1; TRBD1 might be the D (5 bases). The J call may be in error: the DNA end matches TRBJ2-5 better. Germline CDR1 reads SQVTM; CDR2 reads ANQGSEA. CDR3 length: 14 amino acids. CDR3 in amino acids: CSVESSARGGTQYF. The CDR3 coding sequence is TGCAGCGTTGAAAGCAGCGCTAGGGGTGGGACCCAGTACTTC.

This clonotype appeared a few times. The chain recombines TRBV7-2 with TRBJ2-5, with D possibly being TRBD1 (7 bases). The end of the DNA fits TRBJ2-7 better, so the J call may be wrong. The CDR3 has 16 residues. The V gene's germline CDR1 is SGHTA and CDR2 FQGNSA. DNA of the CDR3: TGTGCCAGCAGCTCGGGGGCGACAGGGAGCTCCTACGAGCAGTACTTC. Protein: CASSSGATGSSYEQYF.

This chain uses TRBV3-1 with TRBJ1-2; D remains ambiguous. Trimming cost V 4 bases and J 4 bases, with 25 bases left between them. The CDR3 runs to 18 residues. In germline, CDR1 is LGHDT, CDR2 YNNKEL (reference sequence). The CDR3 loop is CASSPSQRPPRQSYGYTF. The CDR3 bases are TGTGCCAGCAGCCCATCCCAGCGGCCGCCGAGGCAAAGCTATGGCTACACCTTC.

The V and J genes are TRBV11-1 and TRBJ2-1; the D gene is possibly TRBD2 (6 bases). The end of the DNA aligns better with TRBJ2-7, so the J call may be wrong. This CDR3 spans 14 amino acids. Germline V gene sequence: CDR1 SGHAT, CDR2 FQDESV (reference sequence). This CDR3 is CASSLEDYSYEQYF. CDR3 DNA: TGTGCCAGCAGCTTAGAGGACTACTCCTACGAGCAGTACTTC.

This clonotype has more than one count but fewer than ten. At one of its ends the junction is not consistent with the germline gene, which may arise from a read error. This chain links TRBV27 with TRBJ2-5; 10 bases map to TRBD2. CDR1 and CDR2 from the germline V gene are MNHEY and SMNVEV (reference sequence). The CDR3 contains 15 residues. The CDR3 DNA reads TGTGCCAGCAGTCCGACTAGCGGGCTTAAAGAGACCCAGCACTTC. Its protein product is CASSPTSGLKETQHF.

The chain has TRBV12-3 or TRBV12-4 and TRBJ2-5; 11 bases line up with TRBD1. The assigned J gene may be wrong: the sequence end matches TRBJ2-7 better. The CDR3 totals 15 residues. The chain's CDR3 is CASTVGQGAYYEQYF. The CDR3 DNA is TGTGCCAGCACGGTAGGACAGGGGGCCTACTACGAGCAGTACTTC.

In its sample, this clonotype was seen a few times. One junction end does not reproduce the germline sequence, and a read error may be involved. The V gene is TRBV27, the J gene TRBJ2-1, with D perhaps given as TRBD1 or TRBD2 (5 bases each). The germline gives CDR1 MNHEY, CDR2 SMNVEV (reference sequence). The CDR3 covers 14 residues. The CDR3 DNA reads as TGTGCCGGCAGTCCCTGGGGGTTTCGCAATGAGCAGTTCTTC. It specifies CAGSPWGFRNEQFF.

The gene calls are TRBV5-1 and TRBJ2-2; D not certain. This CDR3 is 13 amino acids long. Germline assignment: CDR1 SGHRS and CDR2 YFSETQ. Trimming removed 0 bases from V and 7 bases from J, with 7 bases in between. CDR3 protein: CASSLDSGGELFF. The CDR3 nucleotides read TGCGCCAGCAGCTTGGACTCAGGCGGGGAGCTGTTTTTT.

The V gene is TRBV27, the J gene TRBJ1-1; 7 positions agree with TRBD1. There are 14 residues in the CDR3. CDR1 is MNHEY, CDR2 SMNVEV, per germline (reference sequence). Trimming removed 5 bases from V and 6 bases from J; junction bases left unmatched: 9. CDR3 DNA sequence: TGTGCCAGCAGTGCGGACAGGTCTGCAGCTGAAGCTTTCTTT. It specifies CASSADRSAAEAFF.

This sequence joins TRBV29-1 and TRBJ2-5; D might be TRBD1 or TRBD2, each matching 5 bases. The J call may be incorrect, as the DNA end agrees better with TRBJ2-7. Germline assignment: CDR1 SQVTM and CDR2 ANQGSEA. This CDR3 region has 15 residues. The CDR3 coding sequence is TGCAGCGTTGGAGGAGGTGACAGATTAACCTACGAGCAGTACTTC. It yields the protein CSVGGGDRLTYEQYF.

A few counts support this clonotype. The chain carries TRBV14 and TRBJ1-1; D is ambiguous. This CDR3 has 13 residues. CDR1 is SGHDN and CDR2 is FVKESK in the germline V gene. V shed 4 bases and J shed 1 base, with 7 bases lying between them. The CDR3, as DNA: TGTGCCAGCAGCCTCGATGAGAACACTGAAGCTTTCTTT. Encoded protein: CASSLDENTEAFF.

The chain recombines TRBV7-2 with TRBJ2-5; D possibly matches TRBD1 or TRBD2 (5 bases each). Germline CDR1 reads SGHTA; CDR2 reads FQGNSA. The CDR3 totals 15 residues. V lost 1 base, J lost 3 bases, and 12 bases lay in between. CDR3 nucleotide sequence: TGTGCCAGCAGCTTAGTACCAGGGCGGGAAGAGACCCAGTACTTC. This sequence encodes CASSLVPGREETQYF.